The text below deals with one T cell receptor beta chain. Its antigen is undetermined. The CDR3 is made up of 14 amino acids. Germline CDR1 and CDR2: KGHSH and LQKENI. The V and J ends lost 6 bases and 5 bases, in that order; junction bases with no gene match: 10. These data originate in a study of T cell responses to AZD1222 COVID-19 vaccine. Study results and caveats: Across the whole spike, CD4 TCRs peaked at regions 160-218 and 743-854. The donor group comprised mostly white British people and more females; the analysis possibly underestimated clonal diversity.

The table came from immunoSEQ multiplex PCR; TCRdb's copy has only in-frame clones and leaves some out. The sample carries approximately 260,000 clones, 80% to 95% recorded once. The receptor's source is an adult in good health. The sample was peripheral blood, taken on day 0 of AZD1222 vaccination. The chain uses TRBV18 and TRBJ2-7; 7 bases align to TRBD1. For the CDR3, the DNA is TGTGCCAGCTCGGAAAGACAGGGATTCCACGAGCAGTACTTC. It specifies CASSERQGFHEQYF.